This T cell receptor (beta chain) originates from a study of OX40 agonist ivuxolimab in advanced cancers. Study overall: Patients received the agonistic anti-OX40 (CD134) antibody ivuxolimab.

Assay: immunoSEQ multiplex PCR; the TCRdb copy retains only in-frame clones and omits some. This table holds about 19,000 clones, 65% to 70% found once. V was pared by 2 bases and J by 9 bases, with 11 bases between. This CDR3 has 13 residues. Germline-derived CDR1 and CDR2 are MNHEY and SVGAGI. The chain combines TRBV6-5 with TRBJ2-1; tentatively, D is TRBD1 (6 bases). The starting material was CD4+ or CD8+ T cells sorted from blood, obtained in a trial of the OX40 agonist ivuxolimab. The sequence came from an adult with an advanced solid tumor such as melanoma, head and neck, liver or kidney cancer. In nucleotides, the CDR3 is TGTGCCAGCAGTTACGCAGGGGATAGTGAGCAGTTCTTC. Amino acids: CASSYAGDSEQFF.